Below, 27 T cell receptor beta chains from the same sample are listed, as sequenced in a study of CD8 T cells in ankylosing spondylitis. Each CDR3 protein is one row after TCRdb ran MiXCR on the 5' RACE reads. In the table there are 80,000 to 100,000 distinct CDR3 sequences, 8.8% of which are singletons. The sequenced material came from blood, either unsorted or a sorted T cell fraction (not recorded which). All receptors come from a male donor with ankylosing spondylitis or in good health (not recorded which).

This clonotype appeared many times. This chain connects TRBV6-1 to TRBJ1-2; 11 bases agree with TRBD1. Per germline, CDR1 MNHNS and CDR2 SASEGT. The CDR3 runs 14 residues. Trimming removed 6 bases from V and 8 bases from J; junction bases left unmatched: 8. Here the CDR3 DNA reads TGTGCCAGCAGCCCCGGACAGGGGGCGAGGGGCTACACCTTC. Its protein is CASSPGQGARGYTF.

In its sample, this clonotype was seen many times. This chain's CDR3 is CAISREIQETQYF. DNA of the CDR3: TGTGCCATCAGTCGCGAAATTCAAGAGACCCAGTACTTC. The chain combines TRBV10-3 with TRBJ2-5; no reliable D call. The CDR3 has 13 amino acids. V gave up 5 bases and J gave up 2 bases, with 9 bases separating them. The V gene's germline CDR1 is ENHRY and CDR2 SYGVKD.

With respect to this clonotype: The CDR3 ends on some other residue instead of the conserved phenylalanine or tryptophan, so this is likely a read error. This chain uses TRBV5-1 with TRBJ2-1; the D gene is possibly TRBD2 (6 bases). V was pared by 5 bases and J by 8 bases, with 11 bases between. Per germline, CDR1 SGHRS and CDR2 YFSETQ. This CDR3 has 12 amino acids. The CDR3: CASREGIDEQFS. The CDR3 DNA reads TGCGCCAGCAGGGAGGGGATCGATGAGCAGTTCTCC.

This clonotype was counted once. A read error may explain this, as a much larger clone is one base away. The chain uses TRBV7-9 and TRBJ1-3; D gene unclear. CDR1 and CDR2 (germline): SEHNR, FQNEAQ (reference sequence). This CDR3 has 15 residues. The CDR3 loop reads CASSLDYSSGNTKYF. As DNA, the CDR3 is TGTGCCAGCAGCTTAGATTACAGCTCTGGAAACACCAAATATTTT.

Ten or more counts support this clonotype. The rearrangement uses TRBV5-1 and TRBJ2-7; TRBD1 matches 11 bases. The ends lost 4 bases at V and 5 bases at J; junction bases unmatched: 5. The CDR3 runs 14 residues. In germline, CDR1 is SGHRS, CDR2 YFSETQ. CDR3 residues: CASSPGQGADEQYF. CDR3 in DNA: TGCGCCAGCAGCCCTGGACAGGGGGCGGACGAGCAGTACTTC.

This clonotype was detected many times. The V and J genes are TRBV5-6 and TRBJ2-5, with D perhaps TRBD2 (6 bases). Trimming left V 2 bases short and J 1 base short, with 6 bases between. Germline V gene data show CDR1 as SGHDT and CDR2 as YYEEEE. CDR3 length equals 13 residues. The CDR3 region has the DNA TGTGCCAGCAGCTTTAGCGGCCAAGAGACCCAGTACTTC. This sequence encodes CASSFSGQETQYF.

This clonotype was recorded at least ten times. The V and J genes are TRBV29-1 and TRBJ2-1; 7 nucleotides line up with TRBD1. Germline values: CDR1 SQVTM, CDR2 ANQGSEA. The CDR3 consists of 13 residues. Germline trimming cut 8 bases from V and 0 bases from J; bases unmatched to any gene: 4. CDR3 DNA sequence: TGCAGCTCGGGACAGAGCTCCTACAATGAGCAGTTCTTC. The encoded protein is CSSGQSSYNEQFF.

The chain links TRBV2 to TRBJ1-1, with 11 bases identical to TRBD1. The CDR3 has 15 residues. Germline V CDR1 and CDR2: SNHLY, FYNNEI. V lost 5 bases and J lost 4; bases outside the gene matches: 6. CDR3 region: CASSSKGTGGTEAFF. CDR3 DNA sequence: TGTGCCAGCAGTTCCAAGGGGACAGGGGGCACTGAAGCTTTCTTT.

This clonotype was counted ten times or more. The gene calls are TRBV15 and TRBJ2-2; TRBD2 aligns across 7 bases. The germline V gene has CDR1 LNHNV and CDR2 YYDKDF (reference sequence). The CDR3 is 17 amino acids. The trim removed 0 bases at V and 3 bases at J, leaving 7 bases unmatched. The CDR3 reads CATSRDISGLYTGELFF. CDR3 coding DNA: TGTGCCACCAGCAGAGATATTAGCGGGTTATACACCGGGGAGCTGTTTTTT.

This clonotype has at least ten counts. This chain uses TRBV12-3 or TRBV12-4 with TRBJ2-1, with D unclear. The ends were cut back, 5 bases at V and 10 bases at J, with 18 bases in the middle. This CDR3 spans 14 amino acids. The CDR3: CASSASPDSPEQFF. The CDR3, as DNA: TGTGCCAGCAGTGCCAGCCCCGACTCTCCCGAGCAGTTCTTC.

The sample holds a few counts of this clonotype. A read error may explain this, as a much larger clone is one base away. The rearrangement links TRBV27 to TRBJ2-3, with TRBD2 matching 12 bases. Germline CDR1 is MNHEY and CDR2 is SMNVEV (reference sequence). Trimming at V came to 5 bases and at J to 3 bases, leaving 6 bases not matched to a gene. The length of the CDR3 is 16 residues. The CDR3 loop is CASSLGLAGRTDTQYF. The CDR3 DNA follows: TGTGCCAGCAGTCTAGGACTAGCGGGGAGGACAGATACGCAGTATTTT.

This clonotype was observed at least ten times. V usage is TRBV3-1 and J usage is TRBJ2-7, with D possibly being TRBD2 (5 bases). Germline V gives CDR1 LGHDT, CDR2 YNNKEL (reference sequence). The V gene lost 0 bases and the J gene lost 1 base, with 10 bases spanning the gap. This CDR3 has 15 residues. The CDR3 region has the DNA TGTGCCAGCAGCCAAGATCCTGGAGGTTCCTACGAGCAGTACTTC. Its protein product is CASSQDPGGSYEQYF.

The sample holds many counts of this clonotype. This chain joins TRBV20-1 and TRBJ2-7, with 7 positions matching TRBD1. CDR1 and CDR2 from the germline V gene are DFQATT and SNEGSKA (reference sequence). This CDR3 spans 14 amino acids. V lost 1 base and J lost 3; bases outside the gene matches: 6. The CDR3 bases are TGCAGTGCTAGAGGACAAGGGGGCCGCTACGAGCAGTACTTC. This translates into CSARGQGGRYEQYF.

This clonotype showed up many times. The CDR3 sequence is CASKGHLYEQYF. The CDR3 DNA follows: TGTGCCAGCAAAGGACACCTTTACGAGCAGTACTTC. This sequence joins TRBV28 and TRBJ2-7; D perhaps matches TRBD1 (5 bases). Germline V lookup: CDR1 MDHEN, CDR2 SYDVKM. V gave up 7 bases and J gave up 4 bases, with 11 bases separating them. CDR3 length: 12 amino acids.

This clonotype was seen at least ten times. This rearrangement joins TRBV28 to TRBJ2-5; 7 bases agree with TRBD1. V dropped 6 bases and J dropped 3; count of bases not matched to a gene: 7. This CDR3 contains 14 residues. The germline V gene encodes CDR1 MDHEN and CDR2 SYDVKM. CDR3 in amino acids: CASSPDRVEETQYF. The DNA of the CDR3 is TGTGCCAGCAGCCCCGACAGGGTCGAAGAGACCCAGTACTTC.

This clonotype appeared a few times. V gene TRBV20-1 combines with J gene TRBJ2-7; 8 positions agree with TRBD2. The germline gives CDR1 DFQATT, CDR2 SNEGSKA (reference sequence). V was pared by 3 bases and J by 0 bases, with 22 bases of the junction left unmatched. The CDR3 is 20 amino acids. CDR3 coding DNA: TGCAGTGCTAGGTTCCCCTTGGGGACTAGGCAATCACAGGCCTCCTACGAGCAGTACTTC. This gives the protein CSARFPLGTRQSQASYEQYF.

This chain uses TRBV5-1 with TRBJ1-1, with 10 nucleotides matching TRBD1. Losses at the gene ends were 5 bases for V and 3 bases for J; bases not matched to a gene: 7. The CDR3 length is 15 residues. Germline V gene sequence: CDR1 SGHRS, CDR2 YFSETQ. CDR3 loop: CASSPDRGLYTEAFF. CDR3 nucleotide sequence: TGCGCCAGCAGTCCTGACAGGGGGCTGTACACTGAAGCTTTCTTT.

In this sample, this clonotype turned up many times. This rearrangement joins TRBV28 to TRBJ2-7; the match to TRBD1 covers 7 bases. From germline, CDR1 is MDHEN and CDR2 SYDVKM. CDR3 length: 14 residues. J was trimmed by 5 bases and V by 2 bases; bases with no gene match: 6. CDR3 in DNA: TGTGCCAGCAGTTTAATAGGGACAGACGACGAGCAGTACTTC. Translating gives CASSLIGTDDEQYF.

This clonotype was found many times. The CDR3 is CASSFPRGEQFF. CDR3 DNA: TGTGCCAGCAGCTTCCCTAGGGGTGAGCAGTTCTTC. This chain connects TRBV7-3 to TRBJ2-1, with D possibly TRBD1 on 5 matching bases. The CDR3 spans 12 residues. Germline lookup yields CDR1 SGHTA and CDR2 FQGTGA. V gave up 3 bases and J gave up 9 bases, with 9 bases separating them. Complete variable domain (other parts from reference TRBV7-3 and TRBJ2-1): GAGVSQTPSNKVTEKGKYVELRCDPISGHTALYWYRQSLGQGPEFLIYFQGTGAADDSGLPNDRFFAVRPEGSVSTLKIQRTERGDSAVYLCASSFPRGEQFFGPGTRLTVL.

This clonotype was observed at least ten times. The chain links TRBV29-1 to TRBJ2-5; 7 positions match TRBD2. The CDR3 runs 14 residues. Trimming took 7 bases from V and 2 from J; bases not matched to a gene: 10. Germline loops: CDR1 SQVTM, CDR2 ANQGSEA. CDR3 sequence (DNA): TGCAGCGCAGCTCTCAGCGGGGCTCAAGAGACCCAGTACTTC. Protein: CSAALSGAQETQYF.

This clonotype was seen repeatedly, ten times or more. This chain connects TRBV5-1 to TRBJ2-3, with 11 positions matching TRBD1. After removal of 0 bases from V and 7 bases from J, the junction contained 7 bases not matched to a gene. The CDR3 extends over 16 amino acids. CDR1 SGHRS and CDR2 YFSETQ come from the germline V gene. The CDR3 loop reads CASSLDRDRGRNTQYF. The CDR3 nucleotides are TGCGCCAGCAGCTTGGACCGGGACAGGGGGAGGAATACGCAGTATTTT. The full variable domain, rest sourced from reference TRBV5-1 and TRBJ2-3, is KAGVTQTPRYLIKTRGQQVTLSCSPISGHRSVSWYQQTPGQGLQFLFEYFSETQRNKGNFPGRFSGRQFSNSRSEMNVSTLELGDSALYLCASSLDRDRGRNTQYFGPGTRLTVL.

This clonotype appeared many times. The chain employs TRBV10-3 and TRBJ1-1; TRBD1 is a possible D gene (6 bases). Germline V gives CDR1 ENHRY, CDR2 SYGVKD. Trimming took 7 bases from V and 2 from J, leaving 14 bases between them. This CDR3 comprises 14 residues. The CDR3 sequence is CAIKGGGTNTEAFF. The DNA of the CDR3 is TGTGCCATCAAGGGGGGGGGCACCAACACTGAAGCTTTCTTT.

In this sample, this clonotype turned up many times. The CDR3 nucleotides read TGTGCCAGCAGTTACTCTGGCGGGGGGGATGGTGGAACCCAGTACTTC. Amino acids: CASSYSGGGDGGTQYF. This chain links TRBV6-5 with TRBJ2-5; 9 bases fit TRBD2. The CDR3 is 16 amino acids. Germline lookup yields CDR1 MNHEY and CDR2 SVGAGI. V lost 0 bases and J lost 8; bases outside the gene matches: 10.

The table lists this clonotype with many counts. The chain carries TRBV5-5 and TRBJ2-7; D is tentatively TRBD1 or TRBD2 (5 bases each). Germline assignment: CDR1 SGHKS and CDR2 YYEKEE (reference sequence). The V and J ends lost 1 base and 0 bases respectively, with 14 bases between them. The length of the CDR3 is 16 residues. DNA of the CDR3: TGTGCCAGCAGCTTGTCCGGGACGGCGAGCTCCTACGAGCAGTACTTC. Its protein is CASSLSGTASSYEQYF.

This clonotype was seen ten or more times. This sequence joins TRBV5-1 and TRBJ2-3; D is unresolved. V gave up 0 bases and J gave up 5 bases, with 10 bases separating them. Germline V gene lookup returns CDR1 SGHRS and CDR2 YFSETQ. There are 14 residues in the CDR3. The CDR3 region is CASSLVSQLDTQYF. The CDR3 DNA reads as TGCGCCAGCAGCTTGGTGTCTCAGCTAGATACGCAGTATTTT.

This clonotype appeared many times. CDR3 nucleotide sequence: TGTGCCAGCAGTGTCAGGACAGGATACAATGAGCAGTTCTTC. Translating gives CASSVRTGYNEQFF. The chain recombines TRBV2 with TRBJ2-1, with 7 bases aligning to TRBD1. Germline CDR1 is SNHLY and CDR2 is FYNNEI. J lost 4 bases, V lost 4 bases, and 4 bases had no gene match. CDR3 length equals 14 residues. Using reference TRBV2 and TRBJ2-1 for the parts outside the CDR3, the full variable domain is EPEVTQTPSHQVTQMGQEVILRCVPISNHLYFYWYRQILGQKVEFLVSFYNNEISEKSEIFDDQFSVERPDGSNFTLKIRSTKLEDSAMYFCASSVRTGYNEQFFGPGTRLTVL.

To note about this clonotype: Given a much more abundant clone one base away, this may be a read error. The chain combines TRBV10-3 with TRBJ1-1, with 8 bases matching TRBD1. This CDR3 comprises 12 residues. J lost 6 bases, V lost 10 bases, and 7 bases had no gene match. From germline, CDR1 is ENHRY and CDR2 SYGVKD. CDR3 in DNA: TGTGCCAGCAGACAGGGGCATGCTGAAGCTTTCTTT. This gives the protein CASRQGHAEAFF.